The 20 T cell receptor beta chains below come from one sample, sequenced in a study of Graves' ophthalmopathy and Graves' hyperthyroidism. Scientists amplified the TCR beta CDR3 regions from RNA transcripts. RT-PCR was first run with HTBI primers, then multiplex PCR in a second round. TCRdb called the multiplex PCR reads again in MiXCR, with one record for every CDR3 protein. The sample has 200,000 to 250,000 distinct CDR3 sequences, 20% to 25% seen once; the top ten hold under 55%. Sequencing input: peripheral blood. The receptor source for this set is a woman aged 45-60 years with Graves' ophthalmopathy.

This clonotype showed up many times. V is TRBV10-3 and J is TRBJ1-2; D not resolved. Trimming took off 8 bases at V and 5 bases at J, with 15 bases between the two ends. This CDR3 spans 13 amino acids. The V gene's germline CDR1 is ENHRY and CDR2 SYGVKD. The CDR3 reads CAISTGSRYGYTF. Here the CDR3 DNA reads TGTGCCATCTCGACCGGGAGTAGATATGGCTACACCTTC.

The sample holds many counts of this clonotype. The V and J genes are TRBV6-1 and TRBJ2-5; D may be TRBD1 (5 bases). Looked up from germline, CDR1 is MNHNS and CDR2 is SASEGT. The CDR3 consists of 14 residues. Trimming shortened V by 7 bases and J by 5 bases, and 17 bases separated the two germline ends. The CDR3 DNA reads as TGTGCCAGCACTCGTTCAGCGACAGTTGAGACCCAGTACTTC. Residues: CASTRSATVETQYF.

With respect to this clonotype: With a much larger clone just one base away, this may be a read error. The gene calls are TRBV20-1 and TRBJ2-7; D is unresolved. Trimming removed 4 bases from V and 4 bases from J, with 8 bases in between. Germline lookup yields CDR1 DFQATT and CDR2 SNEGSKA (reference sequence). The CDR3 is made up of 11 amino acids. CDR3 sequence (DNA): TGCAGTGCTACCTGTGGGTACGAGCAGTACTTC. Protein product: CSATCGYEQYF.

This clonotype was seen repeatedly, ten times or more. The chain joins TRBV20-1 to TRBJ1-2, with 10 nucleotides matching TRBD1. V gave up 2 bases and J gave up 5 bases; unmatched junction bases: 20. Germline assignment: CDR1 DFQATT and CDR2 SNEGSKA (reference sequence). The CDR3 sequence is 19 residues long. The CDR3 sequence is CSARPELTRTGGDYYGYTF. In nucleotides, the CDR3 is TGCAGTGCTAGACCCGAATTAACCCGGACAGGGGGGGACTATTATGGCTACACCTTC.

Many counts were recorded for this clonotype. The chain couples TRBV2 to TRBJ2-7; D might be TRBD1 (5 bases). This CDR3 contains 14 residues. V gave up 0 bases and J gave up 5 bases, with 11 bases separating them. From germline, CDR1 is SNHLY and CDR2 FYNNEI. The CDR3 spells CASSEAQGSHEQYF. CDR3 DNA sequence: TGTGCCAGCAGTGAAGCCCAGGGTTCCCACGAGCAGTACTTC.

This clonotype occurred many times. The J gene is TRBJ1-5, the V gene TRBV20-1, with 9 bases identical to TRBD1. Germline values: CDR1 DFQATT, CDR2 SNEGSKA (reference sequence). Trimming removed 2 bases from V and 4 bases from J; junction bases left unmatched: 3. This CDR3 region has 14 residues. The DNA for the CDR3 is TGCAGTGCTAGAAAGACAGGGGGTAATCAGCCCCAGCATTTT. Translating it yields CSARKTGGNQPQHF.

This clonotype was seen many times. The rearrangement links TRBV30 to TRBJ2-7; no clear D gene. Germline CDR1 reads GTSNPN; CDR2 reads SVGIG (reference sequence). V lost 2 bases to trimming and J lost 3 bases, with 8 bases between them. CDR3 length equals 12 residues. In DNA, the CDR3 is TGTGCCTGGAGTATGACCCACTACGAGCAGTACTTC. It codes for CAWSMTHYEQYF.

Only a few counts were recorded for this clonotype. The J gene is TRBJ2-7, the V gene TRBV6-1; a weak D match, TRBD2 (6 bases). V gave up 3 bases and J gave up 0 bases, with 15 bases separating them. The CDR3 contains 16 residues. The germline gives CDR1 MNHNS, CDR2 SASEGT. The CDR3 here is CASSEGSGTHSYEQYF. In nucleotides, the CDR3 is TGTGCCAGCAGTGAGGGGTCCGGGACTCACTCCTACGAGCAGTACTTC.

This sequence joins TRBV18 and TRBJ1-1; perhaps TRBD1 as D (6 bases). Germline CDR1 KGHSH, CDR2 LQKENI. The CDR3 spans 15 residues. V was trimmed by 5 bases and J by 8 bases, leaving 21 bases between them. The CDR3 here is CASSYSTTGLREAFF. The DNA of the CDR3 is TGTGCCAGCTCATACTCAACAACAGGGTTAAGGGAAGCTTTCTTT.

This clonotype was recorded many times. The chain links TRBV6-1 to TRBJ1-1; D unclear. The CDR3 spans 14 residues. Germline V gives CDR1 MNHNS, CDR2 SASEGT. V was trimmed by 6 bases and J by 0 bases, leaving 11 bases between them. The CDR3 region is CASSVKTMNTEAFF. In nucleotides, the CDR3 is TGTGCCAGCAGCGTCAAAACGATGAACACTGAAGCTTTCTTT.

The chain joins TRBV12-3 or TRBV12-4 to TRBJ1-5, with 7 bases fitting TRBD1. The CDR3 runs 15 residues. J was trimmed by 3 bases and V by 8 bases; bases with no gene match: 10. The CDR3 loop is CASAPGDSSNQPQHF. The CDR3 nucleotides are TGTGCCAGCGCCCCGGGGGACAGTTCCAATCAGCCCCAGCATTTT.

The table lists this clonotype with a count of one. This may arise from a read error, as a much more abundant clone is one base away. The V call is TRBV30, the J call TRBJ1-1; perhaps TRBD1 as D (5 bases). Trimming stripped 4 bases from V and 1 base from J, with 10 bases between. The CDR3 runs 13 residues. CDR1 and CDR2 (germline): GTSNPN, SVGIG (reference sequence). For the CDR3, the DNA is TGTGCCTGGACCTGGGGCCCGAACACTGAAGCTTTCTTT. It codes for CAWTWGPNTEAFF. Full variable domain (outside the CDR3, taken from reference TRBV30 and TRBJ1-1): SQTIHQWPATLVQPVGSPLSLECTVEGTSNPNLYWYRQAAGRGLQLLFYSVGIGQISSEVPQNLSASRPQDRQFILSSKKLLLSDSGFYLCAWTWGPNTEAFFGQGTRLTVV.

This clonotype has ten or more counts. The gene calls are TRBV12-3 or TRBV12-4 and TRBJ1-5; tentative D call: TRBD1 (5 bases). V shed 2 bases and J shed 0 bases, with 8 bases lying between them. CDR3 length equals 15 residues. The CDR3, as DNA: TGTGCCAGCAGTTTACAGGGTTATAGCAATCAGCCCCAGCATTTT. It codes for CASSLQGYSNQPQHF.

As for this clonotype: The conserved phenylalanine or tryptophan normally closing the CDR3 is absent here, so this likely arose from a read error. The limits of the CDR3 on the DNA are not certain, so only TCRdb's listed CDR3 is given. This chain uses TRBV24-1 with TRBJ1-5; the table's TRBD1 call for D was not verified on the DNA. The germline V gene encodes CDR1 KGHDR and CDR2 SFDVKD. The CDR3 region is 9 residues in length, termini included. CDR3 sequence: CATSEFGRP.

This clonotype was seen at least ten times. Here the CDR3 reads CASRASLVDTGELFF. CDR3 nucleotides: TGTGCCAGCAGGGCCTCGCTGGTGGACACCGGGGAGCTGTTTTTT. This chain uses TRBV2 with TRBJ2-2; D remains unclear. V lost 6 bases to trimming and J lost 3 bases, with 14 bases between them. Germline V gene data show CDR1 as SNHLY and CDR2 as FYNNEI. The CDR3 contains 15 residues.

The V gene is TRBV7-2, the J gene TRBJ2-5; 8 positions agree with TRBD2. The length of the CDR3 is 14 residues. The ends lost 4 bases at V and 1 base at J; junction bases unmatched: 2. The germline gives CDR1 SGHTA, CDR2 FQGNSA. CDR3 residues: CASSSGRAQETQYF. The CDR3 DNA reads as TGTGCCAGCAGCTCCGGGAGGGCCCAAGAGACCCAGTACTTC. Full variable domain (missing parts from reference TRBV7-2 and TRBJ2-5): GAGVSQSPSNKVTEKGKDVELRCDPISGHTALYWYRQSLGQGLEFLIYFQGNSAPDKSGLPSDRFSAERTGGSVSTLTIQRTQQEDSAVYLCASSSGRAQETQYFGPGTRLLVL.

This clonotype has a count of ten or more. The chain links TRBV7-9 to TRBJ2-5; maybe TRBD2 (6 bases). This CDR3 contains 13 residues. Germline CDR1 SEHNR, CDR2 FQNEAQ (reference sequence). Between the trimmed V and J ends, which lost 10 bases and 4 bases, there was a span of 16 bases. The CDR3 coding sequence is TGTGCCACCTCCGGGCTAGCGAGAGAGACCCAGTACTTC. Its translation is CATSGLARETQYF.

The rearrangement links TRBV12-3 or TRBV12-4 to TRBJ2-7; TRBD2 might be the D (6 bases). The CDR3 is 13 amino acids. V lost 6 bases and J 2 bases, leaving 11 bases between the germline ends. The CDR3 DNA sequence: TGTGCCAGCAGACAGACGGGGGCCTACGAGCAGTACTTC. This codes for CASRQTGAYEQYF.

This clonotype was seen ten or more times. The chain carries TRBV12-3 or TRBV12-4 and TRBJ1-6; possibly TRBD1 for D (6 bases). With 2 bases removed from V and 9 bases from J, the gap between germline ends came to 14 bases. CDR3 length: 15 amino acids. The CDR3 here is CASSLYRQGISPLHF. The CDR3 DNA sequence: TGTGCCAGCAGTTTATATAGGCAGGGGATTTCACCCCTCCACTTT.

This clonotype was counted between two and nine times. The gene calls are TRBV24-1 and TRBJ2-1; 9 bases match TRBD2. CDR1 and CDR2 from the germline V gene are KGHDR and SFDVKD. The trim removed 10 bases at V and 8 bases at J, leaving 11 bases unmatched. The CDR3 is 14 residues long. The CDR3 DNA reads TGTGCCACGTCTCCAGCGGGAGGATTTGATGAGCAGTTCTTC. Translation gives CATSPAGGFDEQFF.